The present entry profiles one T cell receptor (beta chain) with its context. The ends were cut back, 8 bases at V and 0 bases at J, with 14 bases in the middle. Looked up from germline, CDR1 is SGHTA and CDR2 is FQGTGA. This CDR3 has 15 amino acids. The data were taken from a study of cytomegalovirus exposure and HLA in healthy donors. Healthy donors of bone marrow made up the group. The PCR used 60 Vbeta and 13 Jbeta primers. The assay was immunoSEQ multiplex PCR, and TCRdb's table has in-frame clones only and misses some. The table has 50,000 or so clones, 65% to 80% seen once. The V gene is TRBV7-3, the J gene TRBJ2-1, with D possibly being TRBD2 (6 bases). This sequence was found in a woman aged 45-60 years in good health and CMV-seronegative. Sequencing was carried out using PBMCs. DNA for the CDR3: TGTGCCAGCGCCTATTTAGCGGACTCCTACAATGAGCAGTTCTTC. Encoded protein: CASAYLADSYNEQFF.